The rows below give T cell receptor beta chains drawn from one sample of a study of T cells in Graves' hyperthyroidism and ophthalmopathy. TCRdb used MiXCR to reprocess the multiplex PCR reads, holding one entry per CDR3 protein. The sample comprises hundreds of thousands of distinct CDR3 sequences, less than 25% of which are singletons, and 30% to 40% rests with the top ten. What was sequenced was blood. The receptors were sampled from a man aged 25-45 years with Graves' ophthalmopathy. Both conserved end residues are part of each CDR3. Each record gives: CDR3 DNA, CDR3 protein, V gene, J gene, clone size, D gene. D genes are given only for firm matches. Expanded clones get a size class; other rows say once, few or many, or leave the size out.

DNA: TGTGCCAGCATGTGGTGGGGAGATACGCAGTATTTT; CDR3: CASMWWGDTQYF; V: TRBV28; J: TRBJ2-3; size: NA; D: NA
DNA: TGTGCCAGTACCGCCGGGACGGGGAGGTTCTCTGGGGCCAACGTCCTGACTTTC; CDR3: CASTAGTGRFSGANVLTF; V: TRBV19; J: TRBJ2-6; size: few; D: NA
DNA: TGTGCCAGCACCCGAGGAGGGACTCTAGAGAGGAATGAGCAGTTCTTC; CDR3: CASTRGGTLERNEQFF; V: TRBV28; J: TRBJ2-1; size: many; D: NA
DNA: TGTGCCAGCAGCTCCTCCTTTCTGGACACTGAAGCTTTCTTT; CDR3: CASSSSFLDTEAFF; V: TRBV7-6; J: TRBJ1-1; size: NA; D: NA
DNA: TGTGCCTGGAGTGGCTTGGCGGGAGATTTTAATGAGCAGTTCTTC; CDR3: CAWSGLAGDFNEQFF; V: TRBV30; J: TRBJ2-1; size: NA; D: TRBD2
DNA: TGTGCCAGCAGGCGGGTTGCGAACTCCTACAATGAGCAGTTCTTC; CDR3: CASRRVANSYNEQFF; V: TRBV27; J: TRBJ2-1; size: NA; D: NA
DNA: TGTGCCAGTAGTGGGGACAGGGCGGTCGTTGGTGGCTACACCTTC; CDR3: CASSGDRAVVGGYTF; V: TRBV19; J: TRBJ1-2; size: NA; D: TRBD1
DNA: TGTGCCAGCAAATTGACGGTTAATCAGCCCCAGCATTTT; CDR3: CASKLTVNQPQHF; V: TRBV6-1; J: TRBJ1-5; size: NA; D: NA
DNA: TGTGCCAGCAGCATGGACAGGCCGGAGTACTACGAGCAGTACTTC; CDR3: CASSMDRPEYYEQYF; V: TRBV6-1; J: TRBJ2-7; size: few; D: TRBD1
DNA: TGTGCCAGCAGTACATCTGGCTACGAGCAGTTCTTC; CDR3: CASSTSGYEQFF; V: TRBV27; J: TRBJ2-1; size: few; D: NA
DNA: TGTGCCAGCAGCTTGGGACTAGCCAAGTCAAACATTCAGTACTTC; CDR3: CASSLGLAKSNIQYF; V: TRBV28; J: TRBJ2-4; size: many; D: TRBD2
DNA: TGCAGTGCTACTAAGGCCCAGACCCTAGCGGGAGGGACCGAGACCCAGTACTTC; CDR3: CSATKAQTLAGGTETQYF; V: TRBV20-1; J: TRBJ2-5; size: NA; D: TRBD2
DNA: TGTGCCATCAGTGAGTCAGGGGGCGCGAATCAGCCCCAGCATTTT; CDR3: CAISESGGANQPQHF; V: TRBV10-3; J: TRBJ1-5; size: NA; D: TRBD1
DNA: TGTGCCAGCAGTTTAACGGTTAACGAGCAGTACTTC; CDR3: CASSLTVNEQYF; V: TRBV12-3/TRBV12-4; J: TRBJ2-7; size: NA; D: NA
DNA: TGCGCCAGCAGCTTGGCCCCTATGGGGTATGAGACCCAGTACTTC; CDR3: CASSLAPMGYETQYF; V: TRBV5-1; J: TRBJ2-5; size: NA; D: NA
DNA: TGTGCCAGCAGAAAACGGGACTACACCTACGAGCAGTACTTC; CDR3: CASRKRDYTYEQYF; V: TRBV6-2/TRBV6-3; J: TRBJ2-7; size: NA; D: TRBD2
DNA: TGTGCCAGTAGGAGGGACAGGGGGGATGAGCAGCCCCAGCATTTT; CDR3: CASRRDRGDEQPQHF; V: TRBV19; J: TRBJ1-5; size: many; D: TRBD1
DNA: TGTGCCAGCAGTGAATTATTTCCGGGACAGAACACTGAAGCTTTCTTT; CDR3: CASSELFPGQNTEAFF; V: TRBV6-1; J: TRBJ1-1; size: NA; D: NA
DNA: TGTGCCAGCAGCTTAGAAGGAGGGGGCGCTGGAAACACCATATATTTT; CDR3: CASSLEGGGAGNTIYF; V: TRBV7-3; J: TRBJ1-3; size: NA; D: TRBD1
DNA: TGTGCCAGCAGCCAAGATGGGGCCCGCCAAGAGACCCAGTACTTC; CDR3: CASSQDGARQETQYF; V: TRBV4-2; J: TRBJ2-5; size: few; D: NA
DNA: TGTGCCAGCAGCCGAGGACAGACCTCCTACAATGAGCAGTTCTTC; CDR3: CASSRGQTSYNEQFF; V: TRBV7-3; J: TRBJ2-1; size: few; D: NA
DNA: TGTGCCAGCAGTTTGGGACAGTTAGAGACCCAGTACTTC; CDR3: CASSLGQLETQYF; V: TRBV28; J: TRBJ2-5; size: many; D: TRBD1
DNA: TGTGCCAGCCAGACAGGGGGGAACTACAATGAGCAGTTCTTC; CDR3: CASQTGGNYNEQFF; V: TRBV6-1; J: TRBJ2-1; size: NA; D: TRBD1
DNA: TGTGCCAGCAGTTACCCCGGGGACACTGAAGCTTTCTTT; CDR3: CASSYPGDTEAFF; V: TRBV6-6; J: TRBJ1-1; size: NA; D: NA
DNA: TGTGCCAGCAGTGATCGATCGGGAGCGACAGATACGCAGTATTTT; CDR3: CASSDRSGATDTQYF; V: TRBV6-2/TRBV6-3; J: TRBJ2-3; size: NA; D: NA
DNA: TGTGCCAGCAGCGTAGGGGACAGCTCTAATGAAAAACTGTTTTTT; CDR3: CASSVGDSSNEKLFF; V: TRBV7-9; J: TRBJ1-4; size: few; D: TRBD1
DNA: TGTGCCAGCAGGCAACAGGGCTCTAATTCACCCCTCCACTTT; CDR3: CASRQQGSNSPLHF; V: TRBV6-1; J: TRBJ1-6; size: NA; D: NA
DNA: TGTGCCAGCACTAGCGGCTACGAGCAGTACTTC; CDR3: CASTSGYEQYF; V: TRBV7-2; J: TRBJ2-7; size: many; D: TRBD2
DNA: TGTGCCAGCAGCTCCACAGGGGTTACTAATGAAAAACTGTTTTTT; CDR3: CASSSTGVTNEKLFF; V: TRBV2; J: TRBJ1-4; size: many; D: TRBD1
DNA: TGTGCCTGGAGTCTAGCGGCCAGCACAGATACGCAGTATTTT; CDR3: CAWSLAASTDTQYF; V: TRBV30; J: TRBJ2-3; size: NA; D: TRBD2
DNA: TGCGCCAGCAGCCAAGGACCCCTCACAGATACGCAGTATTTT; CDR3: CASSQGPLTDTQYF; V: TRBV4-1; J: TRBJ2-3; size: NA; D: NA
DNA: TGCGCCAGCAGCCAAGATCCTAGCTTAGAGACCCAGTACTTC; CDR3: CASSQDPSLETQYF; V: TRBV4-1; J: TRBJ2-5; size: NA; D: NA
DNA: TGTGCCAGCAGCTCACCCGCTGAAGCTTTCTTT; CDR3: CASSSPAEAFF; V: TRBV11-2; J: TRBJ1-1; size: many; D: NA
DNA: TGCAGCGCCAGGGGACGCTATGGCTACACCTTC; CDR3: CSARGRYGYTF; V: TRBV29-1; J: TRBJ1-2; size: many; D: NA
DNA: TGTGCCAGCAGTTTATCCCCCAGGGGGGTTTACGAGCAGTACTTC; CDR3: CASSLSPRGVYEQYF; V: TRBV28; J: TRBJ2-7; size: NA; D: NA
DNA: TGTGCCAGCAGTTTATCGGTTCTCCAGGGGACCTACAATGAGCAGTTCTTC; CDR3: CASSLSVLQGTYNEQFF; V: TRBV27; J: TRBJ2-1; size: NA; D: NA
DNA: TGTGCCAGCAGCACCCCTACTAGCGGGAGCACAGATACGCAGTATTTT; CDR3: CASSTPTSGSTDTQYF; V: TRBV28; J: TRBJ2-3; size: many; D: TRBD2
DNA: TGTGCCAGCGGAGATCCGGACGCCCCTGAAGCTTTCTTT; CDR3: CASGDPDAPEAFF; V: TRBV6-1; J: TRBJ1-1; size: NA; D: NA
DNA: TGTGCCAGCAGCTGGGGGGCACGGGGAAGAGCTAACTATGGCTACACCTTC; CDR3: CASSWGARGRANYGYTF; V: TRBV11-2; J: TRBJ1-2; size: many; D: NA
DNA: TGTGCCAGCAGCCCTCGACAGGGGGCTAAGGGGGCCAACGTCCTGACTTTC; CDR3: CASSPRQGAKGANVLTF; V: TRBV14; J: TRBJ2-6; size: NA; D: TRBD1
DNA: TGCAGCGTAAGAGGGACAGGTACTATCAGACAAGAGACCCAGTACTTC; CDR3: CSVRGTGTIRQETQYF; V: TRBV29-1; J: TRBJ2-5; size: few; D: TRBD1
DNA: TGTGCCATCAGTGAGACCACATCCGCCGAGCAGTACTTC; CDR3: CAISETTSAEQYF; V: TRBV10-3; J: TRBJ2-7; size: NA; D: NA
DNA: TGTGCCAGCAGCCTCGGGACTATTGTCACAGATACGCAGTATTTT; CDR3: CASSLGTIVTDTQYF; V: TRBV7-9; J: TRBJ2-3; size: few; D: TRBD2
DNA: TGTGCCAGCAGTCCTACACTAGCGAATTCCTACAATGAGCAGTTCTTC; CDR3: CASSPTLANSYNEQFF; V: TRBV7-3; J: TRBJ2-1; size: few; D: TRBD2
DNA: TGTGCCAGCAGGACGGACCGCTCCTACAATGAGCAGTTCTTC; CDR3: CASRTDRSYNEQFF; V: TRBV25-1; J: TRBJ2-1; size: few; D: NA
DNA: TGTGCCAGCAGCTTAGGAATCCATGAGCAGTTCTTC; CDR3: CASSLGIHEQFF; V: TRBV7-8; J: TRBJ2-1; size: many; D: NA
DNA: TGTGCCAGCAGCCTACAGGGGGGGGTTTACAATGAGCAGTTCTTC; CDR3: CASSLQGGVYNEQFF; V: TRBV11-2; J: TRBJ2-1; size: many; D: NA
DNA: TGCGCCAGCAGCTTCGGCAGGACGCCAACCGGGGAGCTGTTTTTT; CDR3: CASSFGRTPTGELFF; V: TRBV5-1; J: TRBJ2-2; size: few; D: NA
DNA: TGTGCCAGCAGACAGGGGGCGACCCCACCTTTCTACGGCTACACCTTC; CDR3: CASRQGATPPFYGYTF; V: TRBV27; J: TRBJ1-2; size: NA; D: TRBD1
DNA: TGCAATGCTAACCCTCTACAGGGCTATGAGCAGTTCTTC; CDR3: CNANPLQGYEQFF; V: TRBV20-1; J: TRBJ2-1; size: many; D: NA
DNA: TGTGCCAGCAGCCCCGTGGGAGAAAGAGAGACCCAGTACTTC; CDR3: CASSPVGERETQYF; V: TRBV11-1; J: TRBJ2-5; size: many; D: NA
DNA: TGTGCCAGCAGCTACCGTCGGGGCAATCAGCCCCAGCATTTT; CDR3: CASSYRRGNQPQHF; V: TRBV12-3/TRBV12-4; J: TRBJ1-5; size: many; D: NA
DNA: TGTGCCAGCTCTACCAGGGGAAAAAACATTCAGTACTTC; CDR3: CASSTRGKNIQYF; V: TRBV27; J: TRBJ2-4; size: NA; D: NA